This TCR beta chain was recovered during a study of blood T cell repertoires in COVID-19. About the research overall: Samples representing acute and convalescent COVID-19 were sourced from the United States, Italy and Spain. T cells, B-cell-depleted T cells, or PBMCs supplied cDNA or gDNA.

V was trimmed by 2 bases and J by 0 bases, leaving 11 bases between them. The germline CDR1 and CDR2 sequences are MNHNS and SASEGT. This CDR3 contains 16 residues. Authors' methods: The assay estimated nucleated cells by amplifying reference gene primers. Data came from immunoSEQ multiplex PCR; TCRdb stores just in-frame clones and leaves some out. The V and J calls and clone size are taken from that table; D and trimming were inferred from the DNA. This table has approximately 70,000 clones, just over 90% appearing once. J is TRBJ2-1 and V is TRBV6-1; D is uncertain. This sequence originates from a woman aged 18 to 35 with acute or convalescent COVID-19. Sequencing input: peripheral blood. CDR3 in amino acids: CASSELRMSSYNEQFF. As DNA, the CDR3 is TGTGCCAGCAGTGAATTGCGGATGAGCTCCTACAATGAGCAGTTCTTC.